What follows describes a single T cell receptor (beta chain). The PCR used 60 Vbeta and 13 Jbeta primers. TCRdb's table, derived via immunoSEQ multiplex PCR, lists solely in-frame clones and lacks some. The sample contains about 130,000 clones, 80% of which appear only once. This record belongs to a study of cytomegalovirus exposure and HLA in healthy donors. The CDR3 runs to 17 residues. V lost 4 bases to trimming and J lost 4 bases; unmatched junction nucleotides: 13. Germline CDR1 is SGHRS and CDR2 is YFSETQ. The sample taken for sequencing was PBMCs. V usage is TRBV5-1 and J usage is TRBJ2-1, with 8 bases aligning to TRBD2. The origin of this receptor is a man aged 25-40 years in good health and CMV-seronegative. CDR3 in amino acids: CASSGGSVAGYYNEQFF. For the CDR3, the DNA is TGCGCCAGCAGCGGAGGGAGCGTAGCGGGGTATTACAATGAGCAGTTCTTC.